The rows below give T cell receptor beta chains drawn from one sample of a study of blood T cells in healthy people across ages. TCRdb itself ran the 5' RACE reads through MiXCR, one entry per CDR3 protein. Here the sample spans around 1,500,000 distinct CDR3 sequences, roughly 27% being singletons. The sample comprised blood. The receptor set was obtained from a young woman in good health. The CDR3 runs from the conserved cysteine through the conserved F or W. D genes are given only for firm matches. Not every row has a clone size; where given, it reads once, few, many or a size class.

clone size	V gene	J gene	D gene	CDR3 DNA	CDR3 protein
-	TRBV12-5	TRBJ1-1	-	TGTGCTAGTGGTTTGGAAACCAGGGCCCAAGCTTTCTTT	CASGLETRAQAFF
few	TRBV11-2	TRBJ2-7	TRBD1	TGTGCCAGCAGCTTAGATCGGCAGACAGGGCACGAGCAGTACTTC	CASSLDRQTGHEQYF
few	TRBV3-1	TRBJ2-7	TRBD2	TGTGCCAGCAGCCTCGGCGGGGGGGTCCTTGGCGAGCAGTACTTC	CASSLGGGVLGEQYF
-	TRBV7-6	TRBJ2-7	TRBD2	TGTGCCAACAGCTTAGAAGCGGGGCCAACCTACGAGCAGTACTTC	CANSLEAGPTYEQYF
-	TRBV27	TRBJ2-1	-	TGTGCCGGCAGTTTAAGGGGGGATATCTACAATGAGCAGTTCTTC	CAGSLRGDIYNEQFF
-	TRBV6-5	TRBJ2-1	-	TGTGCCAGCAGTTCGGGGACTTTGGGGCCCTACAATGAGCAGTTCTTC	CASSSGTLGPYNEQFF
-	TRBV5-1	TRBJ1-2	TRBD1	TGCGCCAGCAGCCCCCAAGGGGGCACCTATGGCTACACCTTC	CASSPQGGTYGYTF
-	TRBV28	TRBJ1-2	-	TGTGCCAGCATCCACCAAGGGCAGGGGACTAACTATGGCTACACCTTC	CASIHQGQGTNYGYTF
many	TRBV4-1	TRBJ2-7	-	TGCGCCAGCAGCCAAAACAGGCGCTACGAGCAGTACTTC	CASSQNRRYEQYF
many	TRBV20-1	TRBJ2-1	-	TGCAGTGTCAACAACAATGAGCAGTTCTTC	CSVNNNEQFF
few	TRBV27	TRBJ1-2	-	TGTGCCAGCAGGGATGGATCCTCTGCCCACTATGGCTACACCTTC	CASRDGSSAHYGYTF
many	TRBV6-6	TRBJ2-1	-	TGTGCCAGCAGTTACCTGGGGGCCAGGGGCGGGAATGAGCAGTTCTTC	CASSYLGARGGNEQFF
few	TRBV24-1	TRBJ1-5	-	TGTGCCACCAGTGATGGCATTTATCAGCCCCAGCATTTT	CATSDGIYQPQHF
-	TRBV3-1	TRBJ1-1	-	TGTGCCAGCAGCCAAGACCCGTGGGGGGCAGAAGCTTTCTTT	CASSQDPWGAEAFF
few	TRBV4-1	TRBJ1-1	-	TGTGCCAGCAGCCAAGGGTTTGGGACTGAAGCTTTCTTT	CASSQGFGTEAFF
many	TRBV5-1	TRBJ2-5	-	TGCGCCAGCAGCCCGGCCAACGGGGGCGGGGAGACCCAGTACTTC	CASSPANGGGETQYF
many	TRBV7-6	TRBJ2-7	TRBD2	TGTGCCAGCAGCCTGGGACTAGCCAACGAGCAGTACTTC	CASSLGLANEQYF
few	TRBV18	TRBJ2-7	-	TGTGCCAGCTCACCACCATACCTCTCCTACGAGCAGTACTTC	CASSPPYLSYEQYF
once	TRBV20-1	TRBJ1-4	TRBD1	TGCAGTGCTAGCCCAGGGGGCGCAGGTGAAAAACTGTTTTTT	CSASPGGAGEKLFF
-	TRBV12-3/TRBV12-4	TRBJ2-5	TRBD2	TGTGCCGGCGCTGGACTAGCGGGATCAGAGACCCAGTACTTC	CAGAGLAGSETQYF
few	TRBV3-1	TRBJ2-7	-	TGTGCCAGCAGCCAACCACTAGTAAGCTCCTACGAGCAGTACTTC	CASSQPLVSSYEQYF
-	TRBV9	TRBJ2-3	-	TGTGCCAGCAGCGTCAGGGCGGTAGATACGCAGTATTTT	CASSVRAVDTQYF
-	TRBV20-1	TRBJ2-1	-	TGCAGTGCTAGACAGGGGTGCGATGAGCAGTTCTTC	CSARQGCDEQFF
-	TRBV25-1	TRBJ1-6	-	TGCGCCAGCAGTGAGATGGGTACAGGGCGAAATTCACCCCTCCACTTT	CASSEMGTGRNSPLHF
few	TRBV6-2/TRBV6-3	TRBJ2-1	-	TGTGCCAGCAAACCCGGGACGGACTACAATGAGCATTTCTTC	CASKPGTDYNEHFF
-	TRBV29-1	TRBJ1-2	TRBD1	TGCAGCGTTGAAGATCCGACAGGGGAGGGCTACACCTTC	CSVEDPTGEGYTF
-	TRBV10-3	TRBJ1-3	-	TGTGCCATCAGTGGGGCATCCAGCTCTGGAAACACCATATATTTT	CAISGASSSGNTIYF
few	TRBV12-3/TRBV12-4	TRBJ1-5	-	TGTGCCAGCAGTTCCTACAGGCCCGAGCAGCCCCAGCATTTT	CASSSYRPEQPQHF